Below, 18 T cell receptor beta chains from the same sample are listed, as sequenced in a study of blood T cells in healthy people across ages. Combining a sample-barcoded 5' primer with a J-beta primer mix, a second PCR ran for roughly 6 to 12 cycles. MiXCR, applied by TCRdb to the 5' RACE reads, yields one record per CDR3 protein. The profile shows hundreds of thousands of distinct CDR3 sequences, less than 45% of them singletons. Input material: blood. The receptors originated from a man older than 75 in good health.

This clonotype was observed a handful of times. This rearrangement joins TRBV3-1 to TRBJ1-2; no reliable D call. Germline CDR1 LGHDT, CDR2 YNNKEL (reference sequence). V dropped 2 bases and J dropped 6 bases, with 13 bases sitting between them. The CDR3 has 14 residues. The CDR3 DNA reads TGTGCCAGCAGCCAAAAGGCGACGACTCATGGCTACACCTTC. As protein: CASSQKATTHGYTF.

V usage is TRBV2 and J usage is TRBJ2-7; maybe TRBD2 (6 bases). In germline, CDR1 is SNHLY, CDR2 FYNNEI. V was cut by 8 bases and J by 0 bases, with 17 bases left in between. The CDR3 has 15 amino acids. The chain's CDR3 is CASVTPGDHSYEQYF. The CDR3 DNA is TGTGCCAGCGTAACCCCGGGGGACCACTCCTACGAGCAGTACTTC.

This clonotype was counted once. A much larger clone differs from this one at a single base, so this may be a read error. The V and J genes are TRBV10-2 and TRBJ2-1; D is perhaps TRBD1 (7 bases). The germline V gene has CDR1 WSHSY and CDR2 SAAADI. V dropped 6 bases and J dropped 3 bases, with 15 bases sitting between them. The CDR3 has 15 amino acids. The CDR3 DNA is TGCGCCAGCAGCATTCAGGGGGGCCTCTACAATGAGCAGTTCTTC. Protein sequence: CASSIQGGLYNEQFF.

Of note for this clonotype: The junction and the germline gene differ at one end; a read error may be behind it. This rearrangement joins TRBV20-1 to TRBJ2-3, with D perhaps being TRBD1 or TRBD2 (6 bases each). This CDR3 has 17 amino acids. CDR1 is DFQATT, CDR2 SNEGSKA, per germline (reference sequence). The CDR3: CSARGKGGQKDTDTRYF. In nucleotides, the CDR3 is TGCAGTGCTAGGGGAAAGGGGGGCCAAAAGGACACAGATACGCGGTATTTT.

The chain has TRBV29-1 and TRBJ2-3; 7 bases map to TRBD2. Germline CDR1 SQVTM, CDR2 ANQGSEA. The CDR3 extends over 14 amino acids. V shed 2 bases, J shed 5 bases, and the junction held 7 bases outside the gene matches. The CDR3 region is CSVELAGIEDTQYF. The CDR3 nucleotides are TGCAGCGTTGAATTAGCGGGTATAGAAGATACGCAGTATTTT.

For this clonotype: A junction boundary mismatches the germline segment, possibly from a read error. The V call is TRBV7-3, the J call TRBJ2-5, with 12 bases identical to TRBD2. The CDR3 is 15 amino acids. Per germline, CDR1 SGHTA and CDR2 FQGTGA. This chain's CDR3 is CASSSTSGRSEAQYF. CDR3 in DNA: TGTGCCAGCAGCTCGACTAGCGGGAGATCAGAGGCCCAGTACTTC.

This clonotype was counted between two and nine times. This chain joins TRBV15 and TRBJ2-7; D assignment may be TRBD1 or TRBD2 (6 bases each). TRBJ2-5 explains the end of the DNA better; the J call may be wrong. This CDR3 is 15 amino acids long. CDR1 LNHNV and CDR2 YYDKDF come from the germline V gene (reference sequence). The chain's CDR3 is CATSRDLGGFETQYF. The CDR3 DNA reads TGTGCCACCAGCAGAGATCTGGGGGGCTTTGAGACCCAGTACTTC.

The chain employs TRBV6-9 and TRBJ1-6; TRBD1 might be the D (5 bases). The V gene's germline CDR1 is MNHGY and CDR2 SVAAGI. Trimming pared 5 bases from V and 7 bases from J, leaving 21 bases between. CDR3 size: 17 residues. CDR3 amino acids: CASSPQAREVPNSPLHF. The CDR3, as DNA: TGTGCCAGCAGTCCACAGGCCAGGGAGGTACCAAATTCACCCCTCCACTTT.

The rearrangement joins TRBV5-1 to TRBJ2-5; TRBD1 might be the D (7 bases). The V and J ends lost 0 bases and 9 bases respectively, with 18 bases between them. The CDR3 covers 15 residues. CDR1 and CDR2 from the germline V gene are SGHRS and YFSETQ. The CDR3 spells CASSLETGRSGAQYF. CDR3 DNA: TGCGCCAGCAGCTTGGAGACAGGGCGCTCGGGGGCCCAGTACTTC. The full variable domain, in which reference TRBV5-1 and TRBJ2-5 provide the parts outside the CDR3, is KAGVTQTPRYLIKTRGQQVTLSCSPISGHRSVSWYQQTPGQGLQFLFEYFSETQRNKGNFPGRFSGRQFSNSRSEMNVSTLELGDSALYLCASSLETGRSGAQYFGPGTRLLVL.

This chain uses TRBV6-4 with TRBJ2-1; 7 bases align to TRBD1. The ends lost 7 bases at V and 10 bases at J; junction bases unmatched: 10. There are 13 residues in the CDR3. Germline V gene lookup returns CDR1 MRHNA and CDR2 SNTAGT. The CDR3 bases are TGTGCCAGCAACCCGACAGGGATTGGCGAGCAGTTCTTC. This gives the protein CASNPTGIGEQFF.

The chain recombines TRBV7-2 with TRBJ1-2; D is unclear. Germline CDR1 reads SGHTA; CDR2 reads FQGNSA. V lost 2 bases and J 2 bases, leaving 9 bases between the germline ends. The CDR3 sequence is 14 residues long. CDR3: CASSLSRQNYGYTF. CDR3 bases: TGTGCCAGCAGCTTAAGTCGGCAGAACTATGGCTACACCTTC.

This clonotype has more than one count but fewer than ten. This chain links TRBV3-1 with TRBJ2-1; no definite D call. Trimming pared 3 bases from V and 3 bases from J, leaving 6 bases between. The length of the CDR3 is 13 residues. Germline values: CDR1 LGHDT, CDR2 YNNKEL (reference sequence). Written as DNA, the CDR3 is TGTGCCAGCAGCCATTACAACTACAATGAGCAGTTCTTC. Its translation: CASSHYNYNEQFF.

V usage is TRBV7-3 and J usage is TRBJ2-1; tentatively, D is TRBD2 (6 bases). The CDR3 is 14 amino acids. V was pared by 5 bases and J by 5 bases, with 13 bases between. CDR1 and CDR2 (germline): SGHTA, FQGTGA. The DNA of the CDR3 is TGTGCCAGCAGCGCCGGGACTTTAAACAATGAGCAGTTCTTC. It specifies CASSAGTLNNEQFF.

The genes are TRBV6-5 and TRBJ2-5, with 8 bases aligning to TRBD1. Germline V lookup: CDR1 MNHEY, CDR2 SVGAGI. CDR3 length equals 15 residues. With 0 bases clipped from V and 5 bases from J, the junction kept 5 bases outside the gene matches. CDR3 DNA: TGTGCCAGCAGTTACTCGACAGGGGAAGGGGAGACCCAGTACTTC. Translated: CASSYSTGEGETQYF.

This clonotype was detected only a few times. The rearrangement links TRBV10-3 to TRBJ2-3; 7 bases agree with TRBD2. The CDR3 runs 13 residues. CDR1 is ENHRY, CDR2 SYGVKD, per germline. V lost 6 bases and J lost 7; bases outside the gene matches: 7. CDR3 coding DNA: TGTGCCATCAGCACAGCGGGATTGAATACGCAGTATTTT. The encoded protein is CAISTAGLNTQYF.

The rearrangement uses TRBV10-3 and TRBJ2-6; D gene ambiguous. CDR1 ENHRY and CDR2 SYGVKD come from the germline V gene. The CDR3 totals 15 residues. With 3 bases removed from V and 0 bases from J, the gap between germline ends came to 6 bases. In DNA form, the CDR3 reads TGTGCCATCAGTGAAACGGGCTCTGGGGCCAACGTCCTGACTTTC. Its translation is CAISETGSGANVLTF.

This chain connects TRBV30 to TRBJ1-2, with 8 nucleotides matching TRBD1. The CDR3 has 14 residues. The V and J ends lost 2 bases and 8 bases, in that order; junction bases with no gene match: 10. Germline V gene lookup returns CDR1 GTSNPN and CDR2 SVGIG (reference sequence). CDR3 residues: CAWSNTGGGIGYTF. The CDR3 DNA is TGTGCCTGGAGTAACACAGGGGGGGGAATAGGCTACACCTTC.

The chain recombines TRBV27 with TRBJ1-2; 7 bases fit TRBD1. V shed 7 bases and J 8 bases; nucleotides not matched to a gene: 16. The CDR3 covers 15 residues. Germline values: CDR1 MNHEY, CDR2 SMNVEV (reference sequence). The CDR3 bases are TGTGCCAGCACCTCTTACCAGGGGGGAGCCTACGGCTACACCTTC. Translated, it gives CASTSYQGGAYGYTF.